The 18 T cell receptor beta chains below all came from one sample that was sequenced in a study of control samples from healthy donors and cancer patients. TCRdb keeps only in-frame clones here, not all; method: immunoSEQ multiplex PCR. The sample records 45,000 or so clones, 87% being singletons. Sequences were obtained from PBMCs. These receptors were obtained from a woman in her sixties with lung cancer.

This chain joins TRBV29-1 and TRBJ2-5; 8 positions match TRBD1. Germline V gene data show CDR1 as SQVTM and CDR2 as ANQGSEA. Trimming took 4 bases from V and 7 from J; bases not matched to a gene: 5. This CDR3 is 12 amino acids long. The chain's CDR3 is CSVATGDRTQYF. The CDR3 DNA reads TGCAGCGTTGCGACAGGGGATAGGACCCAGTACTTC.

The J gene is TRBJ2-5, the V gene TRBV7-2; D unresolved. Looked up from germline, CDR1 is SGHTA and CDR2 is FQGNSA. The CDR3 loop spans 13 amino acids. V was trimmed by 7 bases and J by 1 base, leaving 10 bases between them. The CDR3 is CASTKDVQETQYF. CDR3 bases: TGTGCCAGCACCAAGGACGTCCAAGAGACCCAGTACTTC.

The CDR3 DNA reads as TGTGCCAGCAGTCCTGATAGAGGAACCGGGACTATCCATGAGCAGTTCTTC. It yields the protein CASSPDRGTGTIHEQFF. The V gene is TRBV27, the J gene TRBJ2-1; 7 nucleotides line up with TRBD2. J was trimmed by 8 bases and V by 5 bases; bases with no gene match: 18. The germline V gene encodes CDR1 MNHEY and CDR2 SMNVEV (reference sequence). This CDR3 has 17 amino acids.

The CDR3 nucleotides read TGTGCCAGCAGCAGTTTTTCCGGACAAGTCCTTGTTACCCAGTACTTC. The encoded protein is CASSSFSGQVLVTQYF. V is TRBV5-6 and J is TRBJ2-5; a weak D match, TRBD1 (5 bases). With 4 bases removed from V and 8 bases from J, the gap between germline ends came to 24 bases. The CDR3 is 16 amino acids. From germline, CDR1 is SGHDT and CDR2 YYEEEE.

For the CDR3, the DNA is TGTGCCAGCAGCCAAGATTCCGGTGTCTATGGCTACACCTTC. Its protein is CASSQDSGVYGYTF. The chain recombines TRBV3-1 (or the pseudogene TRBV3-2) with TRBJ1-2; D gene unclear. The CDR3 has 14 amino acids. The V and J ends lost 0 bases and 4 bases respectively, with 9 bases between them. In germline, CDR1 is LGHDT, CDR2 YNNKEL (reference sequence).

This clone has just one count. The V and J genes are TRBV18 and TRBJ1-3, with a possible D match to TRBD1 (5 bases). Trimming cost V 3 bases and J 4 bases, with 13 bases left between them. The CDR3 has 15 amino acids. Germline V CDR1 and CDR2: KGHSH, LQKENI. The CDR3 sequence is CASSPLLGTGNTIYF. As DNA, the CDR3 is TGTGCCAGCTCACCGCTGCTGGGGACCGGAAACACCATATATTTT.

CDR3 residues: CASSLRAGGVIQETQYF. The CDR3 region has the DNA TGTGCCAGCAGCTTACGGGCCGGGGGGGTCATCCAAGAGACCCAGTACTTC. The chain carries TRBV13 and TRBJ2-5; 8 bases agree with TRBD2. Germline CDR1 reads PRHDT; CDR2 reads FYEKMQ (reference sequence). This CDR3 contains 17 residues. The V segment lost 2 bases and the J segment 1 base; nucleotides outside the gene matches: 9.

The gene calls are TRBV19 and TRBJ2-7; the match to TRBD2 covers 7 bases. V lost 6 bases to trimming and J lost 3 bases; unmatched junction nucleotides: 11. This CDR3 has 15 residues. The V gene's germline CDR1 is LNHDA and CDR2 SQIVND (reference sequence). As DNA, the CDR3 is TGTGCCAGTAGCAAAACGGCTAGCGGCCACTACGAGCAGTACTTC. Residues: CASSKTASGHYEQYF. Filled out from reference TRBV19 and TRBJ2-7, the complete variable domain reads DGGITQSPKYLFRKEGQNVTLSCEQNLNHDAMYWYRQDPGQGLRLIYYSQIVNDFQKGDIAEGYSVSREKKESFPLTVTSAQKNPTAFYLCASSKTASGHYEQYFGPGTRLTVT.

This chain uses TRBV5-1 with TRBJ2-2, with 12 positions matching TRBD2. CDR3 length equals 17 residues. V trimming: 0 bases; J trimming: 3 bases; junction bases outside the gene matches: 3. The germline CDR1 and CDR2 sequences are SGHRS and YFSETQ. CDR3 nucleotide sequence: TGCGCCAGCAGCTTGGCTAGCGGGAGGGCCGACACCGGGGAGCTGTTTTTT. Residues: CASSLASGRADTGELFF. The full variable domain, with the rest looked up from reference TRBV5-1 and TRBJ2-2, is KAGVTQTPRYLIKTRGQQVTLSCSPISGHRSVSWYQQTPGQGLQFLFEYFSETQRNKGNFPGRFSGRQFSNSRSEMNVSTLELGDSALYLCASSLASGRADTGELFFGEGSRLTVL.

The J gene is TRBJ1-4, the V gene TRBV19; no clear D gene. With 0 bases removed from V and 0 bases from J, the gap between germline ends came to 8 bases. The CDR3 runs 16 residues. From germline, CDR1 is LNHDA and CDR2 SQIVND (reference sequence). In nucleotides, the CDR3 is TGTGCCAGTAGTATAGATCTTCGACCAACTAATGAAAAACTGTTTTTT. Encoded protein: CASSIDLRPTNEKLFF.

The genes are TRBV29-1 and TRBJ2-3, with D unresolved. Germline values: CDR1 SQVTM, CDR2 ANQGSEA. The CDR3 is made up of 12 amino acids. With 8 bases removed from V and 4 bases from J, the gap between germline ends came to 13 bases. CDR3 protein: CSTEGDADTQYF. The CDR3 DNA reads TGCAGCACCGAAGGAGACGCAGATACGCAGTATTTT.

CDR3 DNA: TGTGCCAGCAGACCTCGCCAGAGACAGGGTCGTACTGAAGCTTTCTTT. It specifies CASRPRQRQGRTEAFF. The rearrangement links TRBV7-9 to TRBJ1-1; the match to TRBD1 covers 7 bases. Germline V gene data show CDR1 as SEHNR and CDR2 as FQNEAQ (reference sequence). Unmatched junction bases numbered 15, after V lost 6 bases and J lost 5 bases. CDR3 length: 16 amino acids.

V usage is TRBV5-1 and J usage is TRBJ1-2; D is undetermined. Looked up from germline, CDR1 is SGHRS and CDR2 is YFSETQ. The CDR3 extends over 14 amino acids. V was trimmed by 0 bases and J by 8 bases, leaving 14 bases between them. The DNA for the CDR3 is TGCGCCAGCAGCTTGGAGGTCCCCCTGGGAGGCTACACCTTC. Its translation: CASSLEVPLGGYTF.

The J gene is TRBJ2-2, the V gene TRBV6-4; 9 positions agree with TRBD2. The CDR3 totals 15 residues. The germline CDR1 and CDR2 sequences are MRHNA and SNTAGT. J was trimmed by 0 bases and V by 5 bases; bases with no gene match: 1. Written as DNA, the CDR3 is TGTGCCAGCAGTCCTAGCGGGGCGAACACCGGGGAGCTGTTTTTT. The encoded protein is CASSPSGANTGELFF.

This chain links TRBV3-1 (or the pseudogene TRBV3-2) with TRBJ2-7; D is undetermined. From germline, CDR1 is LGHDT and CDR2 YNNKEL (reference sequence). This CDR3 is built from 13 residues. V was shortened by 1 base and J by 6 bases, with 10 bases between the two germline ends. The CDR3 here is CASSQVLVGEQYF. The CDR3 DNA reads TGTGCCAGCAGCCAAGTCTTGGTGGGCGAGCAGTACTTC.

The chain has TRBV7-2 and TRBJ2-2; TRBD2 aligns across 13 bases. This CDR3 has 15 residues. The trim removed 4 bases at V and 5 bases at J, leaving 1 base unmatched. Germline V lookup: CDR1 SGHTA, CDR2 FQGNSA. Written as DNA, the CDR3 is TGTGCCAGCAGCTCGGGACTAGCGGGAACCGGGGAGCTGTTTTTT. Amino acid sequence: CASSSGLAGTGELFF.

In regard to this clone: Other DNA sequences in this specimen translate into the identical CDR3. CDR3 sequence (DNA): TGTGCCATCAGGACAGGCCCCCGGGGCGAAGCTTTCTTT. It specifies CAIRTGPRGEAFF. The rearrangement joins TRBV10-3 to TRBJ1-1; tentative D call: TRBD1 (6 bases). This CDR3 spans 13 amino acids. The V gene lost 6 bases and the J gene lost 8 bases, with 16 bases spanning the gap. Germline V CDR1 and CDR2: ENHRY, SYGVKD.

The genes are TRBV6-4 and TRBJ2-3; possibly TRBD1 or TRBD2 for D (5 bases each). The CDR3 spans 13 residues. Germline assignment: CDR1 MRHNA and CDR2 SNTAGT. With 8 bases removed from V and 6 bases from J, the gap between germline ends came to 15 bases. CDR3 sequence reads: CASATDGADTQYF. Here the CDR3 DNA reads TGTGCCAGCGCAACCGACGGGGCCGATACGCAGTATTTT.